This T cell receptor (beta chain) emerged from a study of control samples from healthy donors and cancer patients. Trimming shortened V by 1 base and J by 0 bases, and 8 bases separated the two germline ends. Germline V gene lookup returns CDR1 SGHRS and CDR2 YFSETQ. The CDR3 spans 15 residues. The protocol was immunoSEQ multiplex PCR, while the TCRdb copy is restricted to in-frame clones and leaves out a portion. The sample records roughly 23,000 clones, roughly 80% being singletons. The sample holds a few counts of this clone. The material sequenced was PBMCs. The sequence was collected from a man aged 55 to 70 with head and neck cancer. The rearrangement uses TRBV5-1 and TRBJ1-3; D gene unclear. The CDR3 is CASSLIGFSGNTIYF. The CDR3 DNA reads as TGCGCCAGCAGCTTGATTGGGTTCTCTGGAAACACCATATATTTT.